This T cell receptor (beta chain) was recorded in a study of blood T cell repertoires in COVID-19. Study information: Sample material is recorded as cDNA or gDNA derived from T cells, B-cell-depleted T cells, or PBMCs.

In the authors' methods: Scientists estimated how many nucleated cells there were by amplifying reference gene primers. Sequencing was performed with immunoSEQ multiplex PCR; in TCRdb, only in-frame clones are kept and a portion is missing. V and J calls and clone size are those listed in that table; D and trimming were worked out from the DNA. The sample records more than 350,000 clones, more than 80% being singletons. In Seattle, patients joined the study during active infection and were tracked longitudinally. CDR1 is KGHSH and CDR2 is LQKENI in the germline V gene. V lost 2 bases to trimming and J lost 0 bases, with 14 bases between them. The CDR3 consists of 17 residues.

This TCR came from a woman in her twenties or thirties with COVID-19, enrolled during active disease. The rearrangement uses TRBV18 and TRBJ2-4, with a possible D match to TRBD2 (7 bases). Specimen: peripheral blood. CDR3 amino acids: CASSPVFGGPAKNIQYF. In nucleotides, the CDR3 is TGTGCCAGCTCACCAGTGTTCGGGGGGCCAGCCAAAAACATTCAGTACTTC.